Listed below are T cell receptor beta chains from one sample, sequenced in a study of identical twins. TCRdb processed the 5' RACE reads anew with MiXCR; each CDR3 protein has one entry. Of 550,000 to 700,000 distinct CDR3 sequences in the sample, over 8.5% were seen once. The same specimen was also included in a second study, on yellow fever vaccine responses in identical twins.

The sample comprised PBMCs. All receptors derive from a woman aged 18 to 35 in good health. Each CDR3 is given with its conserved first and last residue.

v_gene	CDR3aa
TRBV20-1	CSAPTGVHEQYF
TRBV4-3	CASSQEGAGVGYTF
TRBV6-2/TRBV6-3	CASSYASGYNEQFF
TRBV12-3/TRBV12-4	CASSFGQIHTGELFF
TRBV5-5	CASSSAGINSPLHF
TRBV6-2/TRBV6-3	CASSYGSGADTQYF
TRBV6-1	CASRRYPTDTQYF
TRBV14	CASRQAGLAGEQYF
TRBV2	CASSGSRDTQYF
TRBV20-1	CSARAARENEKLFF
TRBV4-3	CASSQADAGGRVSYEQYF
TRBV3-1	CASSPGGRGAFF
TRBV29-1	CSHQTGSGEQYF
TRBV28	CASSFSALYGEQFF
TRBV24-1	CATSDGASGYTDTQYF
TRBV28	CASSLERSSTDTQYF
TRBV27	CASSLRLAGSDTQYF
TRBV10-3	CAIRLGTGPPSQEIQYF
TRBV20-1	CSVIESDPPGELFF
TRBV27	CARGPKNAKNIQYF
TRBV12-3/TRBV12-4	CASSPRTGRNEQYF
TRBV20-1	CSPLSGRARNEQFF
TRBV9	CASSVRPSNYEQYF
TRBV20-1	CSASPTGTGLTQYF
TRBV6-1	CASSPSGTIAKNIQYF
TRBV5-1	CASSRESPDTQYF
TRBV20-1	CSASVLAKNIQYF
TRBV9	CASSESGRNGEQFF
TRBV20-1	CSARVGLHTDTQYF
TRBV29-1	CSGEDGGRSEAFF
TRBV20-1	CSARVWDYDLNTDTQYF
TRBV9	CASSHPTGPEFTDTQYF
TRBV6-4	CASSDSKGTGEAFF
TRBV11-2	CASSLGGTQSGANVLTF
TRBV28	CASSPPPRGRQPQHF
TRBV3-1	CASRQPPQETQYF
TRBV5-6	CASAVHPRNTGELFF
TRBV19	CASSSRQTSSSYNEQFF
TRBV28	CASSLVIGVGEQYF
TRBV29-1	CSVETGRRGEQYF
TRBV29-1	CSVGGLDFSSYEQYF
TRBV5-1	CASSVTGTGKETQYF
TRBV29-1	CSVEDRGPETQYF
TRBV12-3/TRBV12-4	CASRQGFHEQYF
TRBV29-1	CSVAGGRGADTQYF
TRBV7-2	CAISLAKGGQGIGTDTQYF
TRBV4-1	CASSPIKDDYNEQFF
TRBV7-9	CASSHYSENTEAFF
TRBV6-2/TRBV6-3	CASSYIRQSAADTQYF
TRBV15	CATSRPQVSGSRSYEQYF
TRBV7-9	CASSNGGASKETQYF
TRBV2	CASRRRLAGGQETQYF
TRBV12-3/TRBV12-4	CASSLSGGSTEAFF
TRBV7-8	CASSLGHRNTEAFF
TRBV29-1	CSVDDSGSYEQYF